Following are 26 T cell receptor beta chains from one sample sequenced in a study of blood T cell repertoires in COVID-19. Repertoires were generated with immunoSEQ multiplex PCR, while TCRdb's copy carries only in-frame clones and drops some. The table shows around 300,000 clones, with about 88% occurring only once. Material for sequencing was peripheral blood. The receptors were gathered from a woman in her 70s with COVID-19, enrolled during active disease.

The CDR3 nucleotides are TGTGCCAGCTCACCAGGGCAGGTTTCTTCCTACGAGCAGTACTTC. Encoded protein: CASSPGQVSSYEQYF. The chain has TRBV18 and TRBJ2-7; D gene unclear. Germline loops: CDR1 KGHSH, CDR2 LQKENI. CDR3 size: 15 residues. V was clipped by 2 bases and J by 1 base, with 12 bases between them.

V is TRBV5-1 and J is TRBJ2-5; D might be TRBD2 (6 bases). The CDR3 runs to 13 residues. V lost 6 bases, J lost 5 bases, and 14 bases lay in between. Germline V gene data show CDR1 as SGHRS and CDR2 as YFSETQ. CDR3 sequence reads: CASTREFGETQYF. CDR3 nucleotide sequence: TGCGCCAGCACGCGGGAATTCGGGGAGACCCAGTACTTC. Using reference TRBV5-1 and TRBJ2-5 for the parts outside the CDR3, the full variable domain is KAGVTQTPRYLIKTRGQQVTLSCSPISGHRSVSWYQQTPGQGLQFLFEYFSETQRNKGNFPGRFSGRQFSNSRSEMNVSTLELGDSALYLCASTREFGETQYFGPGTRLLVL.

The V gene is TRBV7-2, the J gene TRBJ2-1; TRBD2 is a possible D gene (6 bases). V lost 5 bases to trimming and J lost 4 bases, with 12 bases between them. Germline loops: CDR1 SGHTA, CDR2 FQGNSA. CDR3 length: 14 amino acids. This chain's CDR3 is CASSGRDSYNEQFF. CDR3 sequence (DNA): TGTGCCAGCAGCGGCCGGGACTCATACAATGAGCAGTTCTTC. Using reference TRBV7-2 and TRBJ2-1 for the parts outside the CDR3, the full variable domain is GAGVSQSPSNKVTEKGKDVELRCDPISGHTALYWYRQSLGQGLEFLIYFQGNSAPDKSGLPSDRFSAERTGGSVSTLTIQRTQQEDSAVYLCASSGRDSYNEQFFGPGTRLTVL.

The V call is TRBV18, the J call TRBJ2-5; D remains unclear. Germline loops: CDR1 KGHSH, CDR2 LQKENI. V was clipped by 10 bases and J by 5 bases, with 14 bases between them. The CDR3 consists of 12 residues. CDR3 region: CATTPNRETQYF. The CDR3, as DNA: TGTGCCACCACCCCGAATCGGGAGACCCAGTACTTC.

The J gene is TRBJ1-5, the V gene TRBV28; D may be TRBD1 (6 bases). V was trimmed by 5 bases and J by 1 base, leaving 15 bases between them. Germline CDR1 is MDHEN and CDR2 is SYDVKM. CDR3 length: 16 residues. CDR3 sequence (DNA): TGTGCCAGCAGTGTGGGAGGGGGGGCGAGCAATCAGCCCCAGCATTTT. It encodes CASSVGGGASNQPQHF. The variable domain in full, completed from reference TRBV28 and TRBJ1-5, reads DVKVTQSSRYLVKRTGEKVFLECVQDMDHENMFWYRQDPGLGLRLIYFSYDVKMKEKGDIPEGYSVSREKKERFSLILESASTNQTSMYLCASSVGGGASNQPQHFGDGTRLSIL.

The rearrangement uses TRBV5-1 and TRBJ2-5, with TRBD2 as a possible D gene (6 bases). Germline CDR1 reads SGHRS; CDR2 reads YFSETQ. Trimming took off 4 bases at V and 4 bases at J, with 20 bases between the two ends. The CDR3 is 16 amino acids. CDR3 nucleotide sequence: TGCGCCAGCAGCCCGGCCCTGGGACTCGGGGGAGAGACCCAGTACTTC. Amino acids: CASSPALGLGGETQYF.

The CDR3 spells CASSLVMAGTNEKLFF. The CDR3 bases are TGCGCCAGCAGCTTGGTTATGGCTGGAACTAATGAAAAACTGTTTTTT. The gene calls are TRBV5-1 and TRBJ1-4; no reliable D call. The germline V and J ends were trimmed by 0 bases and 1 base, with 10 bases remaining between them. There are 16 residues in the CDR3. Germline CDR1 SGHRS, CDR2 YFSETQ.

The chain uses TRBV3-1 (or the pseudogene TRBV3-2) and TRBJ1-1, with 7 nucleotides matching TRBD1. The germline V gene has CDR1 LGHDT and CDR2 YNNKEL (reference sequence). V lost 0 bases and J lost 4; bases outside the gene matches: 8. The CDR3 totals 16 residues. This CDR3 is CASSQDLTRGATEAFF. CDR3 nucleotide sequence: TGTGCCAGCAGCCAAGATCTTACCAGGGGGGCCACTGAAGCTTTCTTT.

This clone was counted once. This rearrangement joins TRBV29-1 to TRBJ2-3; TRBD2 is a possible D gene (6 bases). Per germline, CDR1 SQVTM and CDR2 ANQGSEA. The CDR3 length is 15 residues. V lost 7 bases and J 2 bases, leaving 19 bases between the germline ends. As DNA, the CDR3 is TGCAGCGGGCGGGACTTACTCGACTTCACAGATACGCAGTATTTT. Its protein product is CSGRDLLDFTDTQYF.

The chain couples TRBV6-2 or TRBV6-3 to TRBJ2-7; no clear D. Trimming stripped 2 bases from V and 2 bases from J, with 4 bases between. The germline CDR1 and CDR2 sequences are MNHEY and SVGEGT. CDR3 length: 12 residues. The CDR3 region has the DNA TGTGCCAGCAGTTACGGGCCCTACGAGCAGTACTTC. Residues: CASSYGPYEQYF.

The rearrangement joins TRBV6-5 to TRBJ2-3, with a tentative D call TRBD1 (5 bases). The V and J ends lost 7 bases and 5 bases respectively, with 19 bases between them. The CDR3 is 15 amino acids. Per germline, CDR1 MNHEY and CDR2 SVGAGI. CDR3: CASTLTGAGLDTQYF. As DNA, the CDR3 is TGTGCCAGCACCCTTACTGGGGCTGGATTAGATACGCAGTATTTT.

The chain employs TRBV6-5 and TRBJ2-5; TRBD2 matches at 15 bases. Germline CDR1 reads MNHEY; CDR2 reads SVGAGI. The CDR3 extends over 15 amino acids. J was trimmed by 5 bases and V by 7 bases; bases with no gene match: 5. The CDR3 DNA reads TGTGCCAGCATCCGGACTAGCGGGGGGGAGGAGACCCAGTACTTC. Translated: CASIRTSGGEETQYF.

This clone was seen at least ten times. The gene calls are TRBV2 and TRBJ1-2, with D perhaps TRBD1 (6 bases). The length of the CDR3 is 15 residues. Trimming left V 4 bases short and J 0 bases short, with 12 bases between. Germline V gene lookup returns CDR1 SNHLY and CDR2 FYNNEI. The DNA of the CDR3 is TGTGCCAGCAGTGGTCAGGGGTTAGCTAACTATGGCTACACCTTC. This encodes CASSGQGLANYGYTF.

This chain links TRBV7-2 with TRBJ2-3; D is perhaps TRBD2 (7 bases). Germline V gene lookup returns CDR1 SGHTA and CDR2 FQGNSA. The V gene lost 1 base and the J gene lost 2 bases, with 13 bases spanning the gap. The CDR3 loop spans 16 amino acids. The CDR3 protein is CASSLVRGADTDTQYF. The CDR3 DNA sequence: TGTGCCAGCAGCTTAGTTCGGGGGGCCGACACAGATACGCAGTATTTT. The whole variable domain, filled in from reference TRBV7-2 and TRBJ2-3, reads GAGVSQSPSNKVTEKGKDVELRCDPISGHTALYWYRQSLGQGLEFLIYFQGNSAPDKSGLPSDRFSAERTGGSVSTLTIQRTQQEDSAVYLCASSLVRGADTDTQYFGPGTRLTVL.

This sequence joins TRBV19 and TRBJ1-5; 7 nucleotides match TRBD1. CDR3 length equals 16 residues. Trimming took 4 bases from V and 2 from J; bases not matched to a gene: 8. CDR1 LNHDA and CDR2 SQIVND come from the germline V gene (reference sequence). The CDR3 DNA is TGTGCCAGTAGTAAACGACAGGGTAGGGGCAATCAGCCCCAGCATTTT. Translating it yields CASSKRQGRGNQPQHF.

This chain uses TRBV12-3 or TRBV12-4 with TRBJ2-3; maybe TRBD2 (6 bases). The CDR3 runs to 13 residues. V was shortened by 6 bases and J by 7 bases, with 14 bases between the two germline ends. Written as DNA, the CDR3 is TGTGCCAGCAGCTCCCGGGGGTCAAATACGCAGTATTTT. This encodes CASSSRGSNTQYF.

The V and J genes are TRBV30 and TRBJ2-1, with 9 bases fitting TRBD1. Germline lookup yields CDR1 GTSNPN and CDR2 SVGIG (reference sequence). The CDR3 is made up of 14 amino acids. The J segment lost 8 bases and the V segment lost 5 bases, leaving 10 bases of the junction unmatched. For the CDR3, the DNA is TGTGCCTGGTCTCTCGGACAGGGGCGCCATGAGCAGTTCTTC. Its translation is CAWSLGQGRHEQFF.

The chain has TRBV10-2 and TRBJ1-5; D unclear. CDR3 size: 16 residues. V gave up 0 bases and J gave up 0 bases, with 9 bases separating them. Germline CDR1 and CDR2: WSHSY and SAAADI. The CDR3 protein is CASSESSGLSNQPQHF. Here the CDR3 DNA reads TGCGCCAGCAGTGAGTCTTCCGGACTTAGCAATCAGCCCCAGCATTTT.

The V gene is TRBV27, the J gene TRBJ1-5; unclear D gene. The CDR3 runs 13 residues. V gave up 6 bases and J gave up 6 bases, with 12 bases separating them. From germline, CDR1 is MNHEY and CDR2 SMNVEV (reference sequence). In nucleotides, the CDR3 is TGTGCCAGCAGCTCCTCGCCGGGTCAGCCCCAGCATTTT. Protein sequence: CASSSSPGQPQHF.

This chain joins TRBV21-1 and TRBJ1-1. TRBV21-1 is given as a pseudogene. The CDR3 extends over 14 amino acids. CDR3 loop: CASSKGREGTEAFF. The DNA for the CDR3 is TGTGCCAGCAGCAAAGGGCGGGAAGGCACTGAAGCTTTCTTT.

The CDR3: CASSELPWTSGGYTQYF. The CDR3 nucleotides are TGTGCCAGCAGCGAACTACCCTGGACTAGCGGGGGGTATACGCAGTATTTT. The chain recombines TRBV2 with TRBJ2-3, with TRBD2 matching over 14 bases. V lost 6 bases to trimming and J lost 7 bases; unmatched junction nucleotides: 12. CDR1 is SNHLY, CDR2 FYNNEI, per germline. CDR3 length: 17 amino acids.

This clone was seen more than once but under ten times. The chain joins TRBV21-1 to TRBJ2-4; the table's D gene call, TRBD2, was not cross checked with the DNA. TRBV21-1 is flagged as a pseudogene. The CDR3 has 15 residues. The CDR3 region is CASSKERKAKNIQYF. The CDR3 DNA follows: TGTGCCAGCAGCAAAGAGAGGAAAGCCAAAAACATTCAGTACTTC.

V usage is TRBV6-5 and J usage is TRBJ1-2; TRBD1 is a possible D gene (5 bases). The germline CDR1 and CDR2 sequences are MNHEY and SVGAGI. V lost 0 bases and J 3 bases, leaving 11 bases between the germline ends. This CDR3 is 15 amino acids long. The CDR3 loop reads CASSYSGEGHYGYTF. The CDR3 DNA reads TGTGCCAGCAGTTACTCAGGGGAGGGGCACTATGGCTACACCTTC.

This rearrangement joins TRBV4-1 to TRBJ1-3; no clear D gene. The CDR3 totals 17 residues. V lost 5 bases and J 0 bases, leaving 17 bases between the germline ends. The V gene's germline CDR1 is MGHRA and CDR2 YSYEKL. The CDR3 reads CASSSITGSSSGNTIYF. The CDR3 bases are TGCGCCAGCAGCTCAATCACCGGGTCCAGCTCTGGAAACACCATATATTTT.

The chain uses TRBV12-3 or TRBV12-4 and TRBJ2-5; 10 bases are shared with TRBD2. The junction had 3 bases not matched to a gene; V was cut back by 6 bases and J by 5 bases. The CDR3 runs 13 residues. The CDR3 here is CASSDSGGETQYF. DNA of the CDR3: TGTGCCAGCAGCGATAGCGGGGGGGAGACCCAGTACTTC.

The rearrangement links TRBV19 to TRBJ2-3, with 11 positions matching TRBD2. This CDR3 comprises 17 residues. Germline V gives CDR1 LNHDA, CDR2 SQIVND (reference sequence). Germline trimming cut 5 bases from V and 0 bases from J; bases unmatched to any gene: 7. The CDR3 reads CASSGASGGTSTDTQYF. In DNA, the CDR3 is TGTGCCAGTAGTGGGGCTAGCGGGGGGACTAGCACAGATACGCAGTATTTT. The entire variable domain, with the rest obtained from reference TRBV19 and TRBJ2-3, is as follows: DGGITQSPKYLFRKEGQNVTLSCEQNLNHDAMYWYRQDPGQGLRLIYYSQIVNDFQKGDIAEGYSVSREKKESFPLTVTSAQKNPTAFYLCASSGASGGTSTDTQYFGPGTRLTVL.